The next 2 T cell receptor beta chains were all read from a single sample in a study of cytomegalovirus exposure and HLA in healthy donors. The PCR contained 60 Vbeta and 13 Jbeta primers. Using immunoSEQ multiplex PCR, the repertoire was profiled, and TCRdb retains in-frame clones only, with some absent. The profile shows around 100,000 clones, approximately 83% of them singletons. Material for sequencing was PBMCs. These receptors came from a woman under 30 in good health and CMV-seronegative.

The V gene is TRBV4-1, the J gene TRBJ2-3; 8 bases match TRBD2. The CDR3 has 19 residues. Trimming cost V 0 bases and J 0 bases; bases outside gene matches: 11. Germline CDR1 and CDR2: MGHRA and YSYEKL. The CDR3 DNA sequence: TGCGCCAGCAGCCAAGATCCTCGGGGGGGCAATCTTAGCACAGATACGCAGTATTTT. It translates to CASSQDPRGGNLSTDTQYF.

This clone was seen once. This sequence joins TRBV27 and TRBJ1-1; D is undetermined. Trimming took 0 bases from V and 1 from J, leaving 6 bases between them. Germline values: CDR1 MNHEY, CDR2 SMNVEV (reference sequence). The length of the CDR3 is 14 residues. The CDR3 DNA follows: TGTGCCAGCAGTTTATCCCCAGGGAACACTGAAGCTTTCTTT. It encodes CASSLSPGNTEAFF.